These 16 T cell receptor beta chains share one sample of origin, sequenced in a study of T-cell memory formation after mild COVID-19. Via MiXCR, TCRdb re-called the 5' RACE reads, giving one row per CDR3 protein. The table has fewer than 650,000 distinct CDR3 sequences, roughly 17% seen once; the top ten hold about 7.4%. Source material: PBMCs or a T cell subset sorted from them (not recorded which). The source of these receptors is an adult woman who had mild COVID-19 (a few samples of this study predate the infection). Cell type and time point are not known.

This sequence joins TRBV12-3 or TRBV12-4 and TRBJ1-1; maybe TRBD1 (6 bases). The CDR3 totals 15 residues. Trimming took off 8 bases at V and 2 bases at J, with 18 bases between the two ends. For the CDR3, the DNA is TGTGCCAGCGTAGAGGGGGGGCTAGGTAACACTGAAGCTTTCTTT. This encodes CASVEGGLGNTEAFF.

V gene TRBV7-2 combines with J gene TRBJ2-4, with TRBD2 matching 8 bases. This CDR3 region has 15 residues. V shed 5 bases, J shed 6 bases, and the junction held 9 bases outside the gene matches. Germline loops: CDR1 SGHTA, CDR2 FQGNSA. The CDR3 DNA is TGTGCCAGCAGCCCCGGGCGGGCGGGAGGAAACATTCAGTACTTC. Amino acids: CASSPGRAGGNIQYF.

CDR3 amino acids: CSVEPGQGYNEQFF. In DNA form, the CDR3 reads TGCAGCGTTGAACCGGGACAGGGATACAATGAGCAGTTCTTC. V and J are TRBV29-1 and TRBJ2-1; TRBD1 matches at 9 bases. The CDR3 covers 14 residues. CDR1 SQVTM and CDR2 ANQGSEA come from the germline V gene. J was trimmed by 4 bases and V by 2 bases; bases with no gene match: 3.

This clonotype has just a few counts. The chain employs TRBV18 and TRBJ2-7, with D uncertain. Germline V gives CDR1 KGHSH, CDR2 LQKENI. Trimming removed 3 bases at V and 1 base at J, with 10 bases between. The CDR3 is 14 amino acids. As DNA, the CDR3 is TGTGCCAGCTCACCCGCTGCGGAGTCCTACGAGCAGTACTTC. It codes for CASSPAAESYEQYF.

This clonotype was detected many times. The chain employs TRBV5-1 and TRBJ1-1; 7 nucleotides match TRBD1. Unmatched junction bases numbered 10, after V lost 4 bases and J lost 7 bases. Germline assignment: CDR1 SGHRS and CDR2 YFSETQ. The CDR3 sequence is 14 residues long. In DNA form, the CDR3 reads TGCGCCAGCAGCCCCAGGACAGGCGGGGGTGAAGCTTTCTTT. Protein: CASSPRTGGGEAFF.

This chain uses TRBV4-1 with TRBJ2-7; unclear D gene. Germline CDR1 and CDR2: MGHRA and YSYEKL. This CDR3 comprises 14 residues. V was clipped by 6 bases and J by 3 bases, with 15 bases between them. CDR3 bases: TGCGCCAGCAGTCCAGGAGAGGATCGCTACGAGCAGTACTTC. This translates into CASSPGEDRYEQYF.

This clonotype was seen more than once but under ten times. CDR3 protein: CASKNAGSGYTF. The CDR3 coding sequence is TGTGCCAGTAAGAACGCAGGGAGCGGCTACACCTTC. The J gene is TRBJ1-2, the V gene TRBV2; a weak D match, TRBD1 (5 bases). With 9 bases removed from V and 8 bases from J, the gap between germline ends came to 16 bases. CDR1 is SNHLY and CDR2 is FYNNEI in the germline V gene. This CDR3 comprises 12 residues.

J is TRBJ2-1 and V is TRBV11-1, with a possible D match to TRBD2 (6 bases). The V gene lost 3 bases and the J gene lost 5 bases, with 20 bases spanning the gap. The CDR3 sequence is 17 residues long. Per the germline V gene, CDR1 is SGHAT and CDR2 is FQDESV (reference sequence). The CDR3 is CASSFWKEGLIDNEQFF. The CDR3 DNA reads TGTGCCAGCAGCTTTTGGAAGGAGGGCCTTATTGACAATGAGCAGTTCTTC.

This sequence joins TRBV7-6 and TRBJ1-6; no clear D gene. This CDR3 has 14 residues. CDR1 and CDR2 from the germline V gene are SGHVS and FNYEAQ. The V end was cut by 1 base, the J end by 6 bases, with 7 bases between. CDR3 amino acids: CASSLDTGNSPLHF. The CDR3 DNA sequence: TGTGCCAGCAGCTTAGATACCGGTAATTCACCCCTCCACTTT.

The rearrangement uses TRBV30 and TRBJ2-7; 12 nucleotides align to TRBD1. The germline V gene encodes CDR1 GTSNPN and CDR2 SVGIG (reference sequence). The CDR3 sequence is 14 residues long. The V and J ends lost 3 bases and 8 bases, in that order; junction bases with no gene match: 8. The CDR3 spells CAWRDPGQGAKQYF. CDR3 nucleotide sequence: TGTGCCTGGAGGGATCCGGGACAGGGGGCTAAGCAGTACTTC.

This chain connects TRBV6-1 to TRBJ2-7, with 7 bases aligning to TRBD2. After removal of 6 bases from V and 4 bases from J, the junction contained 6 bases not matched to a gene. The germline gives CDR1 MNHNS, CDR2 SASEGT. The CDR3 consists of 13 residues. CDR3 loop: CASRGAGTYEQYF. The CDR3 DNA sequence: TGTGCCAGCAGGGGAGCGGGAACTTACGAGCAGTACTTC.

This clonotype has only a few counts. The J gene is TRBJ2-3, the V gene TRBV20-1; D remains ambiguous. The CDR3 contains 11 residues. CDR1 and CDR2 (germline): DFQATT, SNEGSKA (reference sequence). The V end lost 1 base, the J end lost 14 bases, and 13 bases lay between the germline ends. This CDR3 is CSARVEKVLYF. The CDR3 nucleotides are TGCAGTGCTAGAGTTGAAAAGGTTCTGTATTTT.

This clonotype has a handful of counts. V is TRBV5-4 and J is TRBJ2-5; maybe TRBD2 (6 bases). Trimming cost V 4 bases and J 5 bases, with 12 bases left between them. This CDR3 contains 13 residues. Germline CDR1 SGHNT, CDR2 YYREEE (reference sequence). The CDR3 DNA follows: TGTGCCAGCAGCCCGGGGGTCCTGGAGACCCAGTACTTC. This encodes CASSPGVLETQYF.

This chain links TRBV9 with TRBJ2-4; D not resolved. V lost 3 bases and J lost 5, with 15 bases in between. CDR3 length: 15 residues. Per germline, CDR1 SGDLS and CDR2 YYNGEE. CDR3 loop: CASSAGASNQNIQYF. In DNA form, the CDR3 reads TGTGCCAGCAGCGCAGGTGCATCGAATCAAAACATTCAGTACTTC. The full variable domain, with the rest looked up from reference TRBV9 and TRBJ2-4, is DSGVTQTPKHLITATGQRVTLRCSPRSGDLSVYWYQQSLDQGLQFLIQYYNGEERAKGNILERFSAQQFPDLHSELNLSSLELGDSALYFCASSAGASNQNIQYFGAGTRLSVL.

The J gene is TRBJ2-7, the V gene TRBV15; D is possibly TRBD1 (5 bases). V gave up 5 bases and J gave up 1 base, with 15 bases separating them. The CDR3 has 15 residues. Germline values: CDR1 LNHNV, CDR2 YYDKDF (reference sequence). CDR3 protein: CATSPQAAGSYEQYF. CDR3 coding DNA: TGTGCCACCAGCCCCCAGGCGGCAGGGTCCTACGAGCAGTACTTC.

The CDR3 is CASSQGTTQEFF. The CDR3 coding sequence is TGTGCCAGCAGCCAAGGGACTACCCAGGAGTTCTTC. This sequence joins TRBV3-1 and TRBJ2-1; maybe TRBD2 (6 bases). Trimming took off 1 base at V and 14 bases at J, with 12 bases between the two ends. The CDR3 totals 12 residues. Germline CDR1 LGHDT, CDR2 YNNKEL (reference sequence).